This TCR beta chain was found in a study of patients and donors after allogeneic stem cell transplantation. This CDR3 has 13 amino acids. Trimming cost V 11 bases and J 3 bases, with 14 bases left between them. In this sample, this clonotype turned up a few times. TCRdb analysed the RT-PCR reads with MiXCR anew, one entry per CDR3 protein. The sample yields 190,000 or so distinct CDR3 sequences, 40% to 45% seen once. The rearrangement links TRBV12-3 or TRBV12-4 to TRBJ2-1, with D unresolved. The TCR originated in a human donor who was either an allogeneic HSCT recipient or a stem cell or donor lymphocyte infusion donor (not recorded which). It is not recorded whose cells these are; they may come from a transplant donor. Sequenced sample: blood, either unsorted or a sorted T cell fraction (not recorded which). The CDR3 coding sequence is TGTGCCCAAAAGGGCGATCGCTACAATGAGCAGTTCTTC. It is translated as CAQKGDRYNEQFF.